Listed below are T cell receptor beta chains from one sample, sequenced in a study of response to subunit inactivated influenza vaccine. TCRdb independently ran MiXCR on the RT-PCR reads; one entry per CDR3 protein. This table has around 520,000 distinct CDR3 sequences, about 25% appearing once. The sequences come from CD4+ T cells sorted from PBMCs, collected 4 to 6 days after vaccination. These receptor sequences come from a man aged 45 to 65 who received an inactivated influenza vaccine. CDR3s include the opening cysteine and the closing phenylalanine or tryptophan. A D gene is named only where the DNA matches it firmly. Clone size is not always given. Where it is, it says once, few, many or a class for expanded clones.

CDR3: CASSSPLGGASYEQYF; DNA: TGTGCCAGCAGCTCCCCCCTTGGCGGGGCCTCCTACGAGCAGTACTTC; D: .; size: many; J: TRBJ2-7; V: TRBV7-8
CDR3: CSADGGTRLYGYTF; DNA: TGCAGCGCTGACGGGGGGACCAGACTCTATGGCTACACCTTC; D: .; size: .; J: TRBJ1-2; V: TRBV29-1
CDR3: CAWTGTSFGELFF; DNA: TGTGCCTGGACAGGGACTAGCTTCGGGGAGCTGTTTTTT; D: TRBD2; size: .; J: TRBJ2-2; V: TRBV30
CDR3: CASSGVGRGSYEQYF; DNA: TGTGCCAGCAGTGGGGTAGGGAGAGGGTCCTACGAGCAGTACTTC; D: .; size: .; J: TRBJ2-7; V: TRBV6-2/TRBV6-3
CDR3: CASSQSIAEPKYF; DNA: TGTGCCAGCAGCCAATCGATAGCGGAACCGAAGTACTTC; D: .; size: .; J: TRBJ2-5; V: TRBV7-3
CDR3: CASSLESGHNEQYF; DNA: TGTGCCAGCAGCTTAGAGTCAGGCCACAACGAGCAGTACTTC; D: .; size: few; J: TRBJ2-7; V: TRBV7-9
CDR3: CASRNDRRGNQPQHF; DNA: TGTGCCAGCAGGAACGACAGACGGGGCAATCAGCCCCAGCATTTT; D: .; size: .; J: TRBJ1-5; V: TRBV6-1
CDR3: CSASDLQYQETQYF; DNA: TGCAGTGCTAGCGACCTACAGTACCAAGAGACCCAGTACTTC; D: .; size: few; J: TRBJ2-5; V: TRBV20-1
CDR3: CASSLSGTSGSGELFF; DNA: TGCGCCAGCAGCTTGTCCGGGACTAGCGGCTCCGGGGAGCTGTTTTTT; D: TRBD2; size: many; J: TRBJ2-2; V: TRBV5-1
CDR3: CASSGGTSGVADTQYF; DNA: TGCGCCAGCAGCGGGGGGACTAGCGGGGTTGCTGATACGCAGTATTTT; D: TRBD2; size: .; J: TRBJ2-3; V: TRBV5-1
CDR3: CSARGASTNEKLFF; DNA: TGCAGTGCTAGAGGGGCGTCAACTAATGAAAAACTGTTTTTT; D: .; size: few; J: TRBJ1-4; V: TRBV20-1
CDR3: CSASGLAGYNEQFF; DNA: TGCAGTGCTAGTGGTCTAGCGGGATACAATGAGCAGTTCTTC; D: TRBD2; size: few; J: TRBJ2-1; V: TRBV20-1
CDR3: CASTSLGYGYTF; DNA: TGTGCCAGCACCTCCCTAGGCTATGGCTACACCTTC; D: .; size: .; J: TRBJ1-2; V: TRBV12-3/TRBV12-4
CDR3: CSAREHRRFEAFF; DNA: TGCAGTGCTAGAGAGCATAGACGGTTTGAAGCTTTCTTT; D: .; size: .; J: TRBJ1-1; V: TRBV20-1
CDR3: CASSSGTHSYEQYF; DNA: TGTGCCAGCAGTTCCGGGACCCACTCCTACGAGCAGTACTTC; D: .; size: .; J: TRBJ2-7; V: TRBV12-3/TRBV12-4
CDR3: CASSKTLQGSYF; DNA: TGTGCCAGTTCAAAGACCCTACAAGGATCGTATTTT; D: .; size: .; J: TRBJ2-3; V: TRBV12-3/TRBV12-4
CDR3: CSARARTGGNTIYF; DNA: TGCAGTGCTAGAGCCCGGACGGGAGGAAACACCATATATTTT; D: .; size: .; J: TRBJ1-3; V: TRBV20-1
CDR3: CASRGQGSRSYEQYF; DNA: TGTGCCAGCAGAGGACAGGGCTCCCGCTCCTACGAGCAGTACTTC; D: TRBD1; size: .; J: TRBJ2-7; V: TRBV28
CDR3: CASSVGQGALSNEQFF; DNA: TGTGCCAGCAGCGTAGGTCAGGGGGCGTTATCCAATGAGCAGTTCTTC; D: TRBD1; size: .; J: TRBJ2-1; V: TRBV9
CDR3: CASSLDGLDPDTQYF; DNA: TGTGCCAGCAGCTTAGACGGACTAGACCCAGATACGCAGTATTTT; D: TRBD2; size: many; J: TRBJ2-3; V: TRBV7-2
CDR3: CASSGQLADTQYF; DNA: TGCGCCAGCAGCGGCCAGCTAGCAGATACGCAGTATTTT; D: .; size: few; J: TRBJ2-3; V: TRBV5-1
CDR3: CSARDRLAGVNEQFF; DNA: TGCAGTGCTAGAGATAGACTAGCGGGAGTAAATGAGCAGTTCTTC; D: TRBD2; size: few; J: TRBJ2-1; V: TRBV20-1
CDR3: CASSSTGRSTDTQYF; DNA: TGTGCCAGCAGTTCGACAGGGCGTAGCACAGATACGCAGTATTTT; D: TRBD1; size: few; J: TRBJ2-3; V: TRBV6-2/TRBV6-3
CDR3: CASSHGTGRYNEQFF; DNA: TGCGCCAGCAGTCATGGGACAGGGAGATACAATGAGCAGTTCTTC; D: TRBD1; size: few; J: TRBJ2-1; V: TRBV4-1
CDR3: CSASLSSGISEQFF; DNA: TGCAGTGCTAGTCTGTCTAGCGGGATTTCGGAGCAGTTCTTC; D: TRBD2; size: .; J: TRBJ2-1; V: TRBV20-1
CDR3: CASSFGQGPQETQYF; DNA: TGCGCCAGCAGCTTCGGACAGGGGCCCCAAGAGACCCAGTACTTC; D: TRBD1; size: few; J: TRBJ2-5; V: TRBV5-1
CDR3: CASSAAGGARSYEQYF; DNA: TGTGCCAGCAGTGCTGCGGGGGGGGCCCGCTCCTACGAGCAGTACTTC; D: TRBD2; size: .; J: TRBJ2-7; V: TRBV25-1
CDR3: CASSLGQGAQNTEAFF; DNA: TGTGCCAGCAGCTTGGGACAGGGGGCGCAGAACACTGAAGCTTTCTTT; D: TRBD1; size: .; J: TRBJ1-1; V: TRBV7-2
CDR3: CSVAGWGEAFF; DNA: TGCAGCGTGGCAGGGTGGGGTGAAGCTTTCTTT; D: .; size: once; J: TRBJ1-1; V: TRBV29-1
CDR3: CASSPDSAQETQYF; DNA: TGTGCCAGCAGCCCGGACAGCGCGCAAGAGACCCAGTACTTC; D: .; size: few; J: TRBJ2-5; V: TRBV5-5
CDR3: CASSFTRGEQYF; DNA: TGTGCCAGCAGTTTCACGAGGGGGGAGCAGTACTTC; D: .; size: few; J: TRBJ2-7; V: TRBV12-3/TRBV12-4
CDR3: CSALGNDKNIQYF; DNA: TGCAGTGCGCTCGGGAACGACAAAAACATTCAGTACTTC; D: .; size: few; J: TRBJ2-4; V: TRBV20-1
CDR3: CAWRAGGYGYTF; DNA: TGTGCCTGGAGGGCCGGTGGCTATGGCTACACCTTC; D: .; size: many; J: TRBJ1-2; V: TRBV30
CDR3: CSARTVPGELFF; DNA: TGCAGTGCTCGGACAGTCCCCGGGGAGCTGTTTTTT; D: .; size: few; J: TRBJ2-2; V: TRBV20-1
CDR3: CASSQGGQGRDTQYF; DNA: TGCGCCAGCAGCCAAGGGGGACAGGGTAGGGATACGCAGTATTTT; D: TRBD1; size: few; J: TRBJ2-3; V: TRBV4-3
CDR3: CASTYGGTGNTEAFF; DNA: TGTGCCAGCACCTACGGCGGGACAGGGAACACTGAAGCTTTCTTT; D: TRBD1; size: few; J: TRBJ1-1; V: TRBV6-2/TRBV6-3
CDR3: CAWRTWGQGVSGANVLTF; DNA: TGTGCCTGGAGGACCTGGGGGCAGGGTGTGTCTGGGGCCAACGTCCTGACTTTC; D: .; size: .; J: TRBJ2-6; V: TRBV30
CDR3: CASRLAGGGDTQYF; DNA: TGTGCCAGCAGGTTAGCGGGAGGTGGAGATACGCAGTATTTT; D: TRBD2; size: few; J: TRBJ2-3; V: TRBV11-2
CDR3: CSASDRGNRGYTF; DNA: TGCAGTGCTAGCGACAGGGGTAATCGAGGCTACACCTTC; D: TRBD1; size: few; J: TRBJ1-2; V: TRBV20-1
CDR3: CASSPQWGDTQYF; DNA: TGCGCCAGCAGCCCCCAATGGGGGGATACGCAGTATTTT; D: .; size: few; J: TRBJ2-3; V: TRBV4-3
CDR3: CSVRRGNSGELFF; DNA: TGCAGTGTCCGACGAGGGAACTCCGGGGAGCTGTTTTTT; D: .; size: .; J: TRBJ2-2; V: TRBV20-1
CDR3: CASSLQGSGSHEQFF; DNA: TGTGCCAGCAGCCTTCAGGGTAGCGGGAGCCATGAGCAGTTCTTC; D: TRBD2; size: few; J: TRBJ2-1; V: TRBV7-3
CDR3: CASSRGQSNQPQHF; DNA: TGTGCCAGCAGTCGGGGACAGAGCAATCAGCCCCAGCATTTT; D: TRBD1; size: .; J: TRBJ1-5; V: TRBV25-1
CDR3: CASSLRGGYNEQFF; DNA: TGTGCCAGCAGCTTACGGGGTGGCTACAATGAGCAGTTCTTC; D: .; size: few; J: TRBJ2-1; V: TRBV7-9
CDR3: CASSFWGGETQYF; DNA: TGTGCCAGCAGTTTTTGGGGTGGCGAGACCCAGTACTTC; D: .; size: .; J: TRBJ2-5; V: TRBV12-3/TRBV12-4
CDR3: CSVDRAVNTEAFF; DNA: TGCAGCGTTGATCGGGCCGTGAACACTGAAGCTTTCTTT; D: .; size: .; J: TRBJ1-1; V: TRBV29-1
CDR3: CSARDGTRVTEQFF; DNA: TGCAGTGCTAGAGATGGGACTAGGGTCACTGAGCAGTTCTTC; D: TRBD2; size: .; J: TRBJ2-1; V: TRBV20-1
CDR3: CASGPGLAFDTQYF; DNA: TGTGCCAGCGGACCGGGACTAGCGTTTGATACGCAGTATTTT; D: TRBD2; size: .; J: TRBJ2-3; V: TRBV7-9
CDR3: CASSSLGTTSTDTQYF; DNA: TGTGCCAGCAGCTCGCTTGGGACTACTTCCACAGATACGCAGTATTTT; D: TRBD2; size: .; J: TRBJ2-3; V: TRBV7-2